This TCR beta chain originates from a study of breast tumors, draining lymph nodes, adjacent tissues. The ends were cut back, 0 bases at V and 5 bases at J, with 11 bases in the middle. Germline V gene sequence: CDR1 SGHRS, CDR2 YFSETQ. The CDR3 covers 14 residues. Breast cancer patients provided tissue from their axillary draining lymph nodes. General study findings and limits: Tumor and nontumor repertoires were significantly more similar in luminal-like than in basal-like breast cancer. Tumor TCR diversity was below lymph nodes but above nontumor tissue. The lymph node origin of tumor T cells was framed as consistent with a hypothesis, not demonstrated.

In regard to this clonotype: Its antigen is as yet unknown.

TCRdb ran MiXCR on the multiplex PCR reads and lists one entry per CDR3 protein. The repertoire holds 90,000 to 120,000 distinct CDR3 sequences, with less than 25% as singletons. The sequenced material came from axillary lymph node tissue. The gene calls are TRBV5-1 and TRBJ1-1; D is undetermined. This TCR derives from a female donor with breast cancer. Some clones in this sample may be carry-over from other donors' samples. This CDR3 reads CASSLGAGWTEAFF. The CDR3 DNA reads TGCGCCAGCAGCTTGGGAGCAGGATGGACTGAAGCTTTCTTT.